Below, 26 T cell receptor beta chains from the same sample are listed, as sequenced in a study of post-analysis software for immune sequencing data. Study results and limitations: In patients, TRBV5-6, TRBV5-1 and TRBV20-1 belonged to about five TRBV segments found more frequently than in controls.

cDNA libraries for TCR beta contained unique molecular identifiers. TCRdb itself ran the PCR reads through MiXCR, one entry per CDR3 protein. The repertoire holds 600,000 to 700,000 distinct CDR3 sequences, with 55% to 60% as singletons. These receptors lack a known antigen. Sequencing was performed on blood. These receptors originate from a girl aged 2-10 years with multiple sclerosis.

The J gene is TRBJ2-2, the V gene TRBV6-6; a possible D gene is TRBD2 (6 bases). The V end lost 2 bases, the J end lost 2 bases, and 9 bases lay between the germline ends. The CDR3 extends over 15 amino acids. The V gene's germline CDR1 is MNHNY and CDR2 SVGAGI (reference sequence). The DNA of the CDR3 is TGTGCCAGCAGTTACCGACTAGAAAACACCGGGGAGCTGTTTTTT. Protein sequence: CASSYRLENTGELFF.

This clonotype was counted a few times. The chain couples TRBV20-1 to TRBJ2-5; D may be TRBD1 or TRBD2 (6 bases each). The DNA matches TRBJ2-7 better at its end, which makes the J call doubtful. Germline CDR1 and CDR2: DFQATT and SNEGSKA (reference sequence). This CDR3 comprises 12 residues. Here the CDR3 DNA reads TGCAGTGCTAGTGGGGGGCCATACGAGCAGTACTTC. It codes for CSASGGPYEQYF.

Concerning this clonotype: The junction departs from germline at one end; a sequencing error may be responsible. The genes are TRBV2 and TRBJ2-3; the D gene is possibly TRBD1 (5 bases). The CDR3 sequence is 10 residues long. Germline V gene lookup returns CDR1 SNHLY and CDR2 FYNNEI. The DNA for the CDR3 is TGTGCCGGCAGCCAGGGTGAGCAGTATTTT. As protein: CAGSQGEQYF.

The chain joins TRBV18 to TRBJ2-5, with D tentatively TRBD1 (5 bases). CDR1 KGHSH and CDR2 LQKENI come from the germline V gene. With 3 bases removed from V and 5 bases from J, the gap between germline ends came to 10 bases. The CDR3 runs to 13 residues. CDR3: CASSPGKGETQYF. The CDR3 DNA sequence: TGTGCCAGCTCACCGGGAAAGGGGGAGACCCAGTACTTC.

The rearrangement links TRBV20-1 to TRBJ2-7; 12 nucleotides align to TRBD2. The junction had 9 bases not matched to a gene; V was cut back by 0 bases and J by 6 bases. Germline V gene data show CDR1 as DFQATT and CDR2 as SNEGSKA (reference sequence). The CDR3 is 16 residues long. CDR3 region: CSARETIGLAGREQYF. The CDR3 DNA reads TGCAGTGCTAGAGAGACGATCGGACTAGCGGGACGCGAGCAGTACTTC.

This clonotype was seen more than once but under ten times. DNA for the CDR3: TGTGCCACCAGTGATTCCAGGGGGGGATACAGGGGACATGAGCAGTTCTTC. Encoded protein: CATSDSRGGYRGHEQFF. The rearrangement links TRBV24-1 to TRBJ2-1; either TRBD1 or TRBD2 may fit D (7 bases each). The CDR3 loop spans 17 amino acids. The V end was cut by 2 bases, the J end by 8 bases, with 21 bases between. The germline gives CDR1 KGHDR, CDR2 SFDVKD.

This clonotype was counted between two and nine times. The CDR3: CASSSPPGVSYNSPLHF. The CDR3 nucleotides are TGTGCCAGCAGCTCCCCACCCGGGGTGTCCTATAATTCACCCCTCCACTTT. This rearrangement joins TRBV7-9 to TRBJ1-6; D uncertain. From germline, CDR1 is SEHNR and CDR2 FQNEAQ (reference sequence). Trimming pared 4 bases from V and 1 base from J, leaving 14 bases between. The CDR3 consists of 17 residues.

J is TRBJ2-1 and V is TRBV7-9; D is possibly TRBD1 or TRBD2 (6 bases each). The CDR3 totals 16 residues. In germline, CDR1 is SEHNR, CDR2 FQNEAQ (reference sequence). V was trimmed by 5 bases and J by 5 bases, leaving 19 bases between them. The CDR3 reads CASSEMGGVLNNEQFF. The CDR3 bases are TGTGCCAGCAGCGAAATGGGGGGCGTGCTTAACAATGAGCAGTTCTTC.

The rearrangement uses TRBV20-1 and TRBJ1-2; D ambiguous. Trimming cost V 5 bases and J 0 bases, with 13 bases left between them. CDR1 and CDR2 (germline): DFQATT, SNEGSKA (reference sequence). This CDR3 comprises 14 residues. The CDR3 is CSAETQEANYGYTF. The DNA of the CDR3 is TGCAGTGCTGAGACCCAGGAAGCTAACTATGGCTACACCTTC.

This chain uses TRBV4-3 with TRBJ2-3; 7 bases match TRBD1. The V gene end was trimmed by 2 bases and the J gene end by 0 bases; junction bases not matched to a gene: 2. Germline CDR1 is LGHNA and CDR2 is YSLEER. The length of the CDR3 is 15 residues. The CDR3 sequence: CASSQLGQSTDTQYF. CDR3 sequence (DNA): TGCGCCAGCAGCCAACTGGGACAGAGCACAGATACGCAGTATTTT.

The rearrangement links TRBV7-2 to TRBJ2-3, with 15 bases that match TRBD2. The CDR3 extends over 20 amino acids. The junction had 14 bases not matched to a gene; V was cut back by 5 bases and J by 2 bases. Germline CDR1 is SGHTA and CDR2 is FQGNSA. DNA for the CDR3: TGTGCCAGCAGCACGCGACCTAGAGGGACTAGCGGGAGGCCCACAGATACGCAGTATTTT. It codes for CASSTRPRGTSGRPTDTQYF.

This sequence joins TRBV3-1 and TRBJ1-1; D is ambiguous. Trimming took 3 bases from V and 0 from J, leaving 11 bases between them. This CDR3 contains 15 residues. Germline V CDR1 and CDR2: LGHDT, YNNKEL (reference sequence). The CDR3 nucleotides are TGTGCCAGCAGCCATTCGGCGCTTCTGAACACTGAAGCTTTCTTT. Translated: CASSHSALLNTEAFF.

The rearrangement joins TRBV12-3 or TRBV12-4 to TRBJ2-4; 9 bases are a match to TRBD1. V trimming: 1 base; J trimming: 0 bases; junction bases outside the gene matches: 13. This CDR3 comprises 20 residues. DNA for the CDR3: TGTGCCAGCAGTTTAGGGCGGGACAGGGAGAAGCAAGTAGCCAAAAACATTCAGTACTTC. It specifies CASSLGRDREKQVAKNIQYF.

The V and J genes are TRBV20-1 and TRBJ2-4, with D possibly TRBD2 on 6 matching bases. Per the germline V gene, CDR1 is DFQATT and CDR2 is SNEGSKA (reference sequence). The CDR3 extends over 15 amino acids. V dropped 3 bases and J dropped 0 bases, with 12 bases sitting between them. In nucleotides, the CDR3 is TGCAGTGCTAGTCGGGAGCATCTAGCCAAAAACATTCAGTACTTC. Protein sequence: CSASREHLAKNIQYF.

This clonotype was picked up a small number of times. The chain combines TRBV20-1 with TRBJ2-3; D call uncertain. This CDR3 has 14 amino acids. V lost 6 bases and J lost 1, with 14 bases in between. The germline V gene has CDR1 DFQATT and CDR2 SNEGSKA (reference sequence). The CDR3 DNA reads TGCAGTGCGGAGTTTACGGACGGCACAGATACGCAGTATTTT. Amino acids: CSAEFTDGTDTQYF.

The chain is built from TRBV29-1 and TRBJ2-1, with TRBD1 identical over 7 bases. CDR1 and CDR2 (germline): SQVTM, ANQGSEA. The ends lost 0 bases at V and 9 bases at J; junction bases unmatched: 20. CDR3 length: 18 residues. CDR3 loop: CSVEDHQVDRASRGEQFF. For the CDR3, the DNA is TGCAGCGTTGAAGATCACCAGGTTGACAGGGCGTCCAGGGGTGAGCAGTTCTTC.

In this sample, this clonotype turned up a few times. The CDR3 coding sequence is TGTGCCATACTTCTGAACACCGGGGAGCTGTTTTTT. This encodes CAILLNTGELFF. The chain couples TRBV10-3 to TRBJ2-2; D unresolved. Trimming removed 9 bases from V and 1 base from J, with 6 bases in between. This CDR3 comprises 12 residues. Germline CDR1 reads ENHRY; CDR2 reads SYGVKD.

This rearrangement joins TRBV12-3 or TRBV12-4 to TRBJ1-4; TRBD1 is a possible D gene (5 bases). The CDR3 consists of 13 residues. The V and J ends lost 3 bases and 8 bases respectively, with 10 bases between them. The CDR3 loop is CASSLVGGEKLFF. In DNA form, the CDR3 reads TGTGCCAGCAGTTTGGTCGGGGGGGAAAAACTGTTTTTT.

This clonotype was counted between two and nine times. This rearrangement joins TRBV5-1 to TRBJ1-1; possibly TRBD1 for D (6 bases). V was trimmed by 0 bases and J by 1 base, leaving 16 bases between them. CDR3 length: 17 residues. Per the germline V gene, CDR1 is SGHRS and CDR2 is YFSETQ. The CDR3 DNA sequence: TGCGCCAGCAGCTTGGCCCGTGGTTCAGGGGCGAACACTGAAGCTTTCTTT. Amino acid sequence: CASSLARGSGANTEAFF. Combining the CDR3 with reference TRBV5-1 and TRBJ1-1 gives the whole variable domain KAGVTQTPRYLIKTRGQQVTLSCSPISGHRSVSWYQQTPGQGLQFLFEYFSETQRNKGNFPGRFSGRQFSNSRSEMNVSTLELGDSALYLCASSLARGSGANTEAFFGQGTRLTVV.

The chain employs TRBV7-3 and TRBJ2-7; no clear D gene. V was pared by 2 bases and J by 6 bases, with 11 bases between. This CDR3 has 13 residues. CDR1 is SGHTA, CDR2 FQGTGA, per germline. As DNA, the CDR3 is TGTGCCAGCAGCTTAGGTGGTTCCGGCGAGCAGTACTTC. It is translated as CASSLGGSGEQYF.

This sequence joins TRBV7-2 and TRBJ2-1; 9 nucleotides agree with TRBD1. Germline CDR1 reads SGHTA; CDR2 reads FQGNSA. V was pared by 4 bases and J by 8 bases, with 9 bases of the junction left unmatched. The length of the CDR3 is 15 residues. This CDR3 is CASSSPGTGLHEQFF. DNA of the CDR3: TGTGCCAGCAGCTCCCCCGGGACAGGGCTCCATGAGCAGTTCTTC.

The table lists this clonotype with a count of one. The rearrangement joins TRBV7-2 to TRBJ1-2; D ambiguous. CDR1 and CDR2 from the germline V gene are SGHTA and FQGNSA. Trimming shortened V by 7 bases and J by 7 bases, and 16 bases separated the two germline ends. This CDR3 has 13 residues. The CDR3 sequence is CASTTDQLRGYTF. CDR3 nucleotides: TGTGCCAGCACCACCGATCAGCTACGTGGCTACACCTTC.

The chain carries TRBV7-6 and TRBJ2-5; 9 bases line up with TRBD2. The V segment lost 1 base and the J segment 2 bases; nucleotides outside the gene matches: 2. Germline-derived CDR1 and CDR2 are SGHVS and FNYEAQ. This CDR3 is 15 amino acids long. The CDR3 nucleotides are TGTGCCAGCAGCTTAGGTGGACTAGCGCAAGAGACCCAGTACTTC. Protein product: CASSLGGLAQETQYF.

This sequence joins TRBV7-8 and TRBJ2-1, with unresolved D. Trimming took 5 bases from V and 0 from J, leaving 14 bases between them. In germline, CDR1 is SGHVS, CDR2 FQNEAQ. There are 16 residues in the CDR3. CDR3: CASSPSSVRSYNEQFF. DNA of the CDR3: TGTGCCAGCAGCCCCAGTTCAGTCCGCTCCTACAATGAGCAGTTCTTC. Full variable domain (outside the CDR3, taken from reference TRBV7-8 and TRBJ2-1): GAGVSQSPRYKVAKRGQDVALRCDPISGHVSLFWYQQALGQGPEFLTYFQNEAQLDKSGLPSDRFFAERPEGSVSTLKIQRTQQEDSAVYLCASSPSSVRSYNEQFFGPGTRLTVL.

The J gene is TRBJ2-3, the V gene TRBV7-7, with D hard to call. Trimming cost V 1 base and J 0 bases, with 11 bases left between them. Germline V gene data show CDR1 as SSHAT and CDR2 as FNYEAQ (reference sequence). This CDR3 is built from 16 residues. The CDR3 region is CASSLDVWGSTDTQYF. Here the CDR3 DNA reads TGTGCCAGCAGCTTAGATGTCTGGGGAAGCACAGATACGCAGTATTTT.

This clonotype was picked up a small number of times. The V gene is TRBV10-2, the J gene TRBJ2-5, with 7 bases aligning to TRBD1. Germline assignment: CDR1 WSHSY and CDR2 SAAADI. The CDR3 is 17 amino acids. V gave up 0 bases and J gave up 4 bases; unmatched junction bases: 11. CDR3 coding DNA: TGCGCCAGCAGTGAGTCGATGACACAGGGGAAGGGAGAGACCCAGTACTTC. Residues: CASSESMTQGKGETQYF.